This passage covers 26 T cell receptor beta chains from one sample sequenced in a study of cytomegalovirus exposure and HLA in healthy donors (dated by TCRdb to 2017 to 2019). Receptors were amplified or captured by the immunoSEQ multiplex PCR assay. A mixture of 60 forward primers for TCR Vbeta segments and 13 reverse primers for TCR Jbeta segments was used in the multiplex PCR. The immuneACCESS repertoire file appears here via TCRdb, limited to in-frame rearrangements. These files lack a portion of the clones; in checked studies, under half of the deficit traces to unresolved V genes, and the cause of the others is not known. The sample table lists about 190,000 clones, around 86% of them with a count of one. The ten largest make up approximately 1.7% of the sample. The sequencing input was PBMCs. Source of these receptors: a woman under 30 in good health and CMV-seronegative.

This clone came up a few times. The CDR3 loop is CAWSIPGLADGEQYF. The CDR3 region has the DNA TGTGCCTGGAGTATCCCAGGACTAGCGGATGGAGAGCAGTACTTC. The J gene is TRBJ2-7, the V gene TRBV30, with 10 bases identical to TRBD2. In germline, CDR1 is GTSNPN, CDR2 SVGIG (reference sequence). The CDR3 is made up of 15 amino acids. Unmatched junction bases numbered 11, after V lost 2 bases and J lost 7 bases.

The chain has TRBV28 and TRBJ1-2; TRBD1 matches at 7 bases. This CDR3 contains 15 residues. Germline CDR1 and CDR2: MDHEN and SYDVKM. Trimming removed 7 bases from V and 0 bases from J; junction bases left unmatched: 8. In nucleotides, the CDR3 is TGTGCCAGCACCGAGGTGGGACAGTCTAACTATGGCTACACCTTC. Amino acid sequence: CASTEVGQSNYGYTF.

This clone was recorded a few times. CDR3 residues: CASSPWTSGSYNEQFF. CDR3 coding DNA: TGTGCCAGCAGTCCCTGGACTAGCGGTTCCTACAATGAGCAGTTCTTC. The gene calls are TRBV7-9 and TRBJ2-1; TRBD2 matches 10 bases. With 6 bases clipped from V and 1 base from J, the junction kept 6 bases outside the gene matches. The germline gives CDR1 SEHNR, CDR2 FQNEAQ (reference sequence). There are 16 residues in the CDR3.

This CDR3 reads CASSPREGDQPQHF. In nucleotides, the CDR3 is TGTGCCAGCTCCCCGAGGGAGGGGGATCAGCCCCAGCATTTT. The rearrangement links TRBV18 to TRBJ1-5, with TRBD1 as a possible D gene (6 bases). Germline assignment: CDR1 KGHSH and CDR2 LQKENI. V was clipped by 6 bases and J by 5 bases, with 14 bases between them. The CDR3 has 14 residues.

The chain combines TRBV11-2 with TRBJ2-2, with D possibly being TRBD1 (6 bases). The CDR3 spans 13 residues. Germline V gene sequence: CDR1 SGHAT, CDR2 FQNNGV. V lost 6 bases and J lost 5, with 10 bases in between. The DNA of the CDR3 is TGTGCCAGCAGACCTACAGGGACCGGGGAGCTGTTTTTT. Its protein is CASRPTGTGELFF.

The chain links TRBV5-4 to TRBJ2-2; TRBD2 matches 10 bases. Germline-derived CDR1 and CDR2 are SGHNT and YYREEE (reference sequence). V shed 3 bases, J shed 1 base, and the junction held 3 bases outside the gene matches. The CDR3 consists of 16 residues. The chain's CDR3 is CASSSLAGVNTGELFF. The DNA of the CDR3 is TGTGCCAGCAGCTCTCTAGCGGGAGTGAACACCGGGGAGCTGTTTTTT.

The chain has TRBV7-9 and TRBJ2-7, with unresolved D. CDR1 and CDR2 (germline): SEHNR, FQNEAQ (reference sequence). Trimming pared 5 bases from V and 1 base from J, leaving 9 bases between. The CDR3 runs to 13 residues. The CDR3 spells CASSPTRSYEQYF. The DNA of the CDR3 is TGTGCCAGCAGCCCGACAAGGTCCTACGAGCAGTACTTC.

The gene calls are TRBV7-2 and TRBJ1-2; possibly TRBD1 for D (6 bases). The CDR3 is 14 residues long. Germline V gene sequence: CDR1 SGHTA, CDR2 FQGNSA. Trimming stripped 2 bases from V and 5 bases from J, with 12 bases between. The CDR3 DNA follows: TGTGCCAGCAGCTTACAGGGGCCCCTTTATGGCTACACCTTC. Translation gives CASSLQGPLYGYTF.

A word on this clone: One end of the junction does not line up with germline, which may come from a read error. This chain links TRBV7-9 with TRBJ2-1, with 10 bases lining up with TRBD2. The CDR3 covers 16 residues. Germline loops: CDR1 SEHNR, CDR2 FQNEAQ (reference sequence). In nucleotides, the CDR3 is TGTTCCAGCAGACAGCCGGGACTAGCGACCTACAATGAGCAGTTCTTC. Translation: CSSRQPGLATYNEQFF.

The rearrangement joins TRBV10-1 to TRBJ1-1, with D perhaps TRBD1 (5 bases). Trimming removed 8 bases at V and 7 bases at J, with 14 bases between. The CDR3 is made up of 12 amino acids. The germline CDR1 and CDR2 sequences are WNHNN and SYGVQD (reference sequence). The chain's CDR3 is CASAGTASEAFF. DNA for the CDR3: TGCGCCAGCGCTGGGACTGCCAGTGAAGCTTTCTTT.

This chain joins TRBV5-1 and TRBJ2-7; 7 nucleotides agree with TRBD1. The V gene's germline CDR1 is SGHRS and CDR2 YFSETQ. Trimming at V came to 4 bases and at J to 7 bases, leaving 5 bases not matched to a gene. The CDR3 extends over 12 amino acids. The CDR3 is CASSRDSLEQYF. The CDR3 DNA is TGCGCCAGCAGCAGGGACAGTCTGGAGCAGTACTTC.

The rearrangement joins TRBV25-1 to TRBJ1-1; D not resolved. Germline lookup yields CDR1 MGHDK and CDR2 SYGVNS. V shed 1 base and J shed 6 bases, with 9 bases lying between them. This CDR3 spans 13 amino acids. This CDR3 reads CASSEWEKAEAFF. CDR3 in DNA: TGTGCCAGCAGTGAATGGGAGAAAGCTGAAGCTTTCTTT.

This clone was seen a single time. V is TRBV5-1 and J is TRBJ2-5, with D tentatively TRBD1 (5 bases). This CDR3 has 16 amino acids. Trimming removed 2 bases at V and 1 base at J, with 15 bases between. The germline CDR1 and CDR2 sequences are SGHRS and YFSETQ. CDR3 in amino acids: CASSLNGHDSQETQYF. The CDR3 DNA reads as TGCGCCAGCAGCTTAAATGGTCATGACAGCCAAGAGACCCAGTACTTC.

This clone has a single count. The chain's CDR3 is CASSLGGDEQYF. The CDR3 bases are TGCGCCAGCAGCTTGGGCGGGGACGAGCAGTACTTC. The V call is TRBV5-1, the J call TRBJ2-7, with D tentatively TRBD2 (6 bases). The V end lost 0 bases, the J end lost 5 bases, and 6 bases lay between the germline ends. The CDR3 is 12 residues long. Looked up from germline, CDR1 is SGHRS and CDR2 is YFSETQ.

The chain carries TRBV27 and TRBJ2-1, with 9 bases aligning to TRBD1. Germline loops: CDR1 MNHEY, CDR2 SMNVEV (reference sequence). J gave up 8 bases and V 5 bases, and 7 bases lay outside the gene matches. CDR3 size: 14 residues. CDR3 sequence (DNA): TGTGCCAGCAGTCGACAGGGGGAAAGGGATGAGCAGTTCTTC. Its translation is CASSRQGERDEQFF.

The chain links TRBV5-1 to TRBJ2-5; the D gene is possibly TRBD1 (5 bases). The V end was cut by 3 bases, the J end by 0 bases, with 18 bases between. Germline V gene lookup returns CDR1 SGHRS and CDR2 YFSETQ. The CDR3 extends over 17 amino acids. The CDR3 loop is CASSSLLGQRYQETQYF. CDR3 in DNA: TGCGCCAGCAGCTCCTTGTTAGGACAACGGTACCAAGAGACCCAGTACTTC.

J is TRBJ2-2 and V is TRBV19; 7 bases fit TRBD2. V was pared by 3 bases and J by 4 bases, with 2 bases of the junction left unmatched. The CDR3 sequence is 14 residues long. CDR1 and CDR2 (germline): LNHDA, SQIVND (reference sequence). The CDR3 sequence is CASSIGGGTGELFF. CDR3 sequence (DNA): TGTGCCAGTAGTATCGGCGGGGGCACCGGGGAGCTGTTTTTT.

The chain carries TRBV27 and TRBJ2-7, with 12 bases matching TRBD2. V lost 1 base and J lost 5; bases outside the gene matches: 3. Per germline, CDR1 MNHEY and CDR2 SMNVEV (reference sequence). The CDR3 loop spans 15 amino acids. The DNA of the CDR3 is TGTGCCAGCAGTTTATATTCTAGCGGGAGGGACGAGCAGTACTTC. Protein: CASSLYSSGRDEQYF.

CDR3 region: CASRPGQTQETQYF. In nucleotides, the CDR3 is TGTGCCAGCAGACCCGGACAGACACAAGAGACCCAGTACTTC. The chain combines TRBV7-6 with TRBJ2-5, with a weak D call TRBD1 (6 bases). This CDR3 comprises 14 residues. The V end was cut by 6 bases, the J end by 2 bases, with 13 bases between. Germline V gene lookup returns CDR1 SGHVS and CDR2 FNYEAQ.

Concerning this clone: One end of the junction does not line up with germline, which may come from a read error. The chain has TRBV2 and TRBJ2-7, with 8 bases identical to TRBD2. The CDR3 runs to 13 residues. In germline, CDR1 is SNHLY, CDR2 FYNNEI. The CDR3 DNA is TGTGCCACCCAACTAGCGGAGGGTTACGCGCAGTACTTC. Protein sequence: CATQLAEGYAQYF.

The chain links TRBV19 to TRBJ1-1; TRBD1 might be the D (5 bases). V was pared by 4 bases and J by 10 bases, with 13 bases between. The germline V gene encodes CDR1 LNHDA and CDR2 SQIVND (reference sequence). The CDR3 totals 12 residues. The CDR3 DNA reads as TGTGCCAGTAGTACCGGGGGACCTGTAGCTTTCTTT. Its protein is CASSTGGPVAFF.

The chain recombines TRBV11-3 with TRBJ1-1; D might be TRBD1 (6 bases). This CDR3 comprises 13 residues. The ends were cut back, 1 base at V and 5 bases at J, with 8 bases in the middle. The germline V gene encodes CDR1 SGHNT and CDR2 YENEEA. CDR3 DNA: TGTGCCAGCAGCTTAGTGGGGACAACTGAAGCTTTCTTT. It translates to CASSLVGTTEAFF.

This chain connects TRBV6-6 to TRBJ1-5, with TRBD1 as a possible D gene (6 bases). V lost 4 bases and J lost 0, with 10 bases in between. Germline CDR1 is MNHNY and CDR2 is SVGAGI (reference sequence). The CDR3 has 15 amino acids. The CDR3 here is CASSSGQISNQPQHF. The CDR3 coding sequence is TGTGCCAGCAGTTCCGGACAGATTAGCAATCAGCCCCAGCATTTT.

Remarks on this clone: Other DNA variants within this sample encode the same CDR3. The chain joins TRBV27 to TRBJ2-7, with TRBD1 matching over 8 bases. CDR1 MNHEY and CDR2 SMNVEV come from the germline V gene (reference sequence). The CDR3 runs to 15 residues. The junction had 3 bases not matched to a gene; V was cut back by 2 bases and J by 0 bases. As DNA, the CDR3 is TGTGCCAGCAGTTTAGGGACAGGCAGCTCCTACGAGCAGTACTTC. It translates to CASSLGTGSSYEQYF.

The table lists this clone with a few counts. The chain recombines TRBV6-5 with TRBJ1-2; D gene uncertain. Germline CDR1 reads MNHEY; CDR2 reads SVGAGI. V was trimmed by 4 bases and J by 6 bases, leaving 12 bases between them. CDR3 length equals 13 residues. CDR3 loop: CASSSLGANGYTF. The CDR3 DNA reads as TGTGCCAGCAGTTCCCTGGGCGCAAATGGCTACACCTTC.

This CDR3 is CASCHRSGSAISYEQYF. DNA for the CDR3: TGTGCCAGCTGCCATCGTAGCGGGAGTGCGATCTCCTACGAGCAGTACTTC. J is TRBJ2-5 and V is TRBV27; 9 positions match TRBD2. The J call is in doubt because the DNA end fits TRBJ2-7 better. Germline V gene sequence: CDR1 MNHEY, CDR2 SMNVEV (reference sequence). The CDR3 extends over 17 amino acids.